This TCR beta chain was observed in a study of OX40 agonist ivuxolimab in advanced cancers. Study as a whole: The dose of intravenous ivuxolimab that patients received every 2 weeks ranged from 0.01 to 10 mg/kg. There were three patients with partial responses, one having hepatocellular carcinoma and two cutaneous melanoma.

This clone was counted many times. The antigen is not known. Produced via immunoSEQ multiplex PCR; TCRdb's table is partial and in-frame only. This sample has some 98,000 clones, with about 86% found just once. Study results and limitations: There were, on average, more expanded clones in CD8+ T cells than in CD4+. Clonal expansion was among the lowest in partial responders at 0.1-3.0 mg/kg, especially CD8+.

The sequence was obtained from an adult with an advanced solid tumor such as melanoma, head and neck, liver or kidney cancer. Sample: CD4+ or CD8+ T cells sorted from blood, taken in a trial of the OX40 agonist ivuxolimab.

In DNA, the CDR3 is TGTGCCAGCATGAAGGGGGGTGCGGTCGGCGAGCAGTACTTC. Amino acids: CASMKGGAVGEQYF. The rearrangement uses TRBV2 and TRBJ2-7; D might be TRBD1 or TRBD2, each matching 6 bases. Germline V gives CDR1 SNHLY, CDR2 FYNNEI. The CDR3 has 14 amino acids. The V end lost 7 bases, the J end lost 6 bases, and 19 bases lay between the germline ends.